The 21 T cell receptor beta chains below were found in one sample sequenced in a study of cytomegalovirus exposure and HLA in healthy donors. Vbeta (60) and Jbeta (13) primers were used in the PCR. Method: immunoSEQ multiplex PCR; TCRdb's copy keeps in-frame clones and lacks some. The repertoire holds 140,000 to 150,000 clones, with about three quarters as singletons. Input material: PBMCs. The source is a man aged 35 to 55 in good health and CMV-seropositive.

This chain links TRBV25-1 with TRBJ2-5; the match to TRBD2 covers 12 bases. The J call is in doubt because the DNA end fits TRBJ2-7 better. The germline V gene has CDR1 MGHDK and CDR2 SYGVNS. The CDR3 is made up of 16 amino acids. The CDR3 DNA reads as TGTGCCAGCAGTAAATCAACTAGCGGGAGGATATACGAGCAGTACTTC. Protein sequence: CASSKSTSGRIYEQYF.

The chain joins TRBV7-2 to TRBJ1-3; D gene unclear. CDR3 length: 13 amino acids. Between the trimmed V and J ends, which lost 7 bases and 0 bases, there was a span of 7 bases. Germline V gives CDR1 SGHTA, CDR2 FQGNSA. CDR3 region: CASTLSSGNTIYF. The CDR3 coding sequence is TGTGCCAGCACCCTTTCCTCTGGAAACACCATATATTTT.

J is TRBJ2-7 and V is TRBV30; 9 bases align to TRBD1. CDR1 is GTSNPN, CDR2 SVGIG, per germline (reference sequence). The CDR3 consists of 13 residues. V was pared by 0 bases and J by 6 bases, with 3 bases of the junction left unmatched. In DNA, the CDR3 is TGTGCCTGGAGTGTACGGGACAGGGCCGAGCAGTACTTC. Translation: CAWSVRDRAEQYF.

The chain combines TRBV7-9 with TRBJ1-2; the match to TRBD1 covers 12 bases. The germline CDR1 and CDR2 sequences are SEHNR and FQNEAQ (reference sequence). The V gene end was trimmed by 1 base and the J gene end by 7 bases; junction bases not matched to a gene: 7. This CDR3 has 16 residues. CDR3 amino acids: CASSLDRDRGRGGYTF. As DNA, the CDR3 is TGTGCCAGCAGCTTAGATCGGGACAGGGGGCGCGGTGGCTACACCTTC.

On this clone: Germline and junction disagree at one end, which may indicate a read error. This sequence joins TRBV7-9 and TRBJ1-1, with TRBD1 identical over 9 bases. This CDR3 is built from 14 residues. The germline V gene has CDR1 SEHNR and CDR2 FQNEAQ (reference sequence). CDR3 region: CSSSLSDRGTEAFF. In DNA, the CDR3 is TGTTCCAGCAGCTTATCGGACAGGGGAACTGAAGCTTTCTTT. The full variable domain, rest sourced from reference TRBV7-9 and TRBJ1-1, is DTGVSQNPRHKITKRGQNVTFRCDPISEHNRLYWYRQTLGQGPEFLTYFQNEAQLEKSRLLSDRFSAERPKGSFSTLEIQRTEQGDSAMYLCSSSLSDRGTEAFFGQGTRLTVV.

The rearrangement joins TRBV30 to TRBJ1-5; D uncertain. V gave up 0 bases and J gave up 0 bases, with 6 bases separating them. Germline CDR1 and CDR2: GTSNPN and SVGIG (reference sequence). The CDR3 covers 14 residues. The CDR3 sequence: CAWSVSVSNQPQHF. CDR3 DNA: TGTGCCTGGAGTGTGTCCGTTAGCAATCAGCCCCAGCATTTT.

The chain uses TRBV30 and TRBJ2-3; no firm D call. This CDR3 comprises 12 residues. Between the trimmed V and J ends, which lost 5 bases and 0 bases, there was a span of 6 bases. Germline CDR1 and CDR2: GTSNPN and SVGIG (reference sequence). The CDR3 region has the DNA TGTGCCTGGGGCCGTAGCACAGATACGCAGTATTTT. It yields the protein CAWGRSTDTQYF.

This sequence joins TRBV28 and TRBJ1-2, with TRBD1 identical over 9 bases. Looked up from germline, CDR1 is MDHEN and CDR2 is SYDVKM. The CDR3 is 13 amino acids. V shed 5 bases, J shed 8 bases, and the junction held 6 bases outside the gene matches. The CDR3: CASSPGTGNGYTF. CDR3 sequence (DNA): TGTGCCAGCAGTCCGGGGACAGGGAACGGCTACACCTTC.

This rearrangement joins TRBV19 to TRBJ2-5; 13 positions agree with TRBD2. The V gene's germline CDR1 is LNHDA and CDR2 SQIVND (reference sequence). This CDR3 is 16 amino acids long. With 10 bases clipped from V and 4 bases from J, the junction kept 12 bases outside the gene matches. In DNA, the CDR3 is TGTGCCACCTCTCTCCGGACTAGCGGGAGTTTAGAGACCCAGTACTTC. It encodes CATSLRTSGSLETQYF. Full variable domain (rest looked up from reference TRBV19 and TRBJ2-5): DGGITQSPKYLFRKEGQNVTLSCEQNLNHDAMYWYRQDPGQGLRLIYYSQIVNDFQKGDIAEGYSVSREKKESFPLTVTSAQKNPTAFYLCATSLRTSGSLETQYFGPGTRLLVL.

The genes are TRBV13 and TRBJ2-1; D might be TRBD1 or TRBD2, each matching 12 bases. The CDR3 contains 19 residues. V gave up 5 bases and J gave up 8 bases, with 31 bases separating them. Germline V gene lookup returns CDR1 PRHDT and CDR2 FYEKMQ (reference sequence). In DNA form, the CDR3 reads TGTGCCAGCAGCCCGAGGGACAGGGGGCGAACTAGCGGGAGGTATGAGCAGTTCTTC. The encoded protein is CASSPRDRGRTSGRYEQFF.

This sequence joins TRBV5-1 and TRBJ2-4, with TRBD2 matching over 7 bases. Germline CDR1 reads SGHRS; CDR2 reads YFSETQ. The ends lost 1 base at V and 0 bases at J; junction bases unmatched: 4. This CDR3 is 16 amino acids long. The CDR3 DNA follows: TGCGCCAGCAGCTTGAGCGGGACGCTAGCCAAAAACATTCAGTACTTC. Its protein product is CASSLSGTLAKNIQYF.

The genes are TRBV6-5 and TRBJ1-5, with TRBD1 identical over 7 bases. Trimming took 4 bases from V and 0 from J; bases not matched to a gene: 6. Looked up from germline, CDR1 is MNHEY and CDR2 is SVGAGI. The CDR3 is 16 residues long. This chain's CDR3 is CASSWDSPNSNQPQHF. Here the CDR3 DNA reads TGTGCCAGCAGTTGGGACAGCCCCAATAGCAATCAGCCCCAGCATTTT.

A single count supports this clone. The rearrangement joins TRBV5-1 to TRBJ2-7; no definite D call. The CDR3 runs 14 residues. The germline gives CDR1 SGHRS, CDR2 YFSETQ. V shed 6 bases and J shed 6 bases, with 19 bases lying between them. The CDR3 region is CASKASASPGEQYF. As DNA, the CDR3 is TGCGCCAGCAAAGCCTCGGCGTCGCCGGGCGAGCAGTACTTC.

The rearrangement links TRBV2 to TRBJ2-5; possible D gene TRBD2, 7 bases. Deletions cut 6 bases from V and 0 bases from J, with 14 bases between. CDR1 is SNHLY, CDR2 FYNNEI, per germline. The CDR3 spans 15 residues. The CDR3: CASRGGGGYQETQYF. For the CDR3, the DNA is TGTGCCAGCAGGGGAGGGGGAGGCTACCAAGAGACCCAGTACTTC. Supplemented by reference TRBV2 and TRBJ2-5, the full variable domain reads EPEVTQTPSHQVTQMGQEVILRCVPISNHLYFYWYRQILGQKVEFLVSFYNNEISEKSEIFDDQFSVERPDGSNFTLKIRSTKLEDSAMYFCASRGGGGYQETQYFGPGTRLLVL.

The chain recombines TRBV9 with TRBJ2-1, with D perhaps matching TRBD2 (5 bases). The CDR3 length is 15 residues. The germline CDR1 and CDR2 sequences are SGDLS and YYNGEE. V was pared by 0 bases and J by 6 bases, with 13 bases between. The CDR3 region has the DNA TGTGCCAGCAGCGTAGTAAGCTCCGGGGTCAATGAGCAGTTCTTC. It specifies CASSVVSSGVNEQFF. The whole variable domain, remainder taken from reference TRBV9 and TRBJ2-1, is DSGVTQTPKHLITATGQRVTLRCSPRSGDLSVYWYQQSLDQGLQFLIQYYNGEERAKGNILERFSAQQFPDLHSELNLSSLELGDSALYFCASSVVSSGVNEQFFGPGTRLTVL.

The chain couples TRBV6-5 to TRBJ1-2, with TRBD1 as a possible D gene (6 bases). This CDR3 has 14 residues. Trimming shortened V by 5 bases and J by 4 bases, and 14 bases separated the two germline ends. Germline V gene data show CDR1 as MNHEY and CDR2 as SVGAGI. The CDR3 spells CASSLSRGGYGYTF. CDR3 sequence (DNA): TGTGCCAGCAGTCTTAGCAGGGGCGGCTATGGCTACACCTTC.

This chain connects TRBV11-2 to TRBJ2-2; D is perhaps TRBD1 (6 bases). The CDR3 runs 14 residues. V shed 6 bases and J shed 4 bases, with 12 bases lying between them. The germline gives CDR1 SGHAT, CDR2 FQNNGV. CDR3 nucleotides: TGTGCCAGCAGGCCCAGGACAGCCACCGGGGAGCTGTTTTTT. Protein: CASRPRTATGELFF.

The rearrangement links TRBV6-1 to TRBJ2-7; 10 nucleotides align to TRBD1. The germline V gene has CDR1 MNHNS and CDR2 SASEGT. The ends lost 8 bases at V and 1 base at J; junction bases unmatched: 5. There are 14 residues in the CDR3. The CDR3 reads CASLRDRGSYEQYF. The CDR3 DNA follows: TGTGCCAGCCTTAGGGACAGGGGTTCCTACGAGCAGTACTTC.

Regarding this clone: Different DNA sequences within this sample yield the same CDR3. The chain combines TRBV30 with TRBJ2-1; 10 bases are a match to TRBD2. The CDR3 runs to 13 residues. Germline loops: CDR1 GTSNPN, CDR2 SVGIG (reference sequence). CDR3 in amino acids: CAGTSGTYNEQFF. The CDR3 DNA follows: TGTGCGGGTACTAGCGGGACCTACAATGAGCAGTTCTTC.

The genes are TRBV7-8 and TRBJ2-3; 12 bases are shared with TRBD2. CDR1 is SGHVS and CDR2 is FQNEAQ in the germline V gene. Trimming removed 5 bases from V and 2 bases from J; junction bases left unmatched: 5. The CDR3 contains 16 residues. The CDR3 region has the DNA TGTGCCAGCAGCGCCAGACTAGCGGGGGACACAGATACGCAGTATTTT. It encodes CASSARLAGDTDTQYF.

The count of this clone is one. This chain links TRBV19 with TRBJ2-2; D gene unclear. The CDR3 has 14 residues. In germline, CDR1 is LNHDA, CDR2 SQIVND (reference sequence). Trimming removed 3 bases at V and 1 base at J, with 6 bases between. CDR3 loop: CASSISVNTGELFF. CDR3 nucleotides: TGTGCCAGTAGTATCTCAGTGAACACCGGGGAGCTGTTTTTT.